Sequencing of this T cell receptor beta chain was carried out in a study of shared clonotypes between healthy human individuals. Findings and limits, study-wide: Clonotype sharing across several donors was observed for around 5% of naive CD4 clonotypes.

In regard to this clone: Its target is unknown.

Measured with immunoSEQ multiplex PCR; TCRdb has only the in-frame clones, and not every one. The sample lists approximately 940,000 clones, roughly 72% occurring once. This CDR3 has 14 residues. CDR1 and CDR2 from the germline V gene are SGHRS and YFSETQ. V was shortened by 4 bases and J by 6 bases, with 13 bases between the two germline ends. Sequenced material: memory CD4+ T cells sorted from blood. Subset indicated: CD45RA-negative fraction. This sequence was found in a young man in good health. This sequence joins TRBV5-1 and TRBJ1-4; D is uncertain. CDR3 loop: CASSDLGSDEKLFF. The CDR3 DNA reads TGCGCCAGCAGCGACTTAGGAAGCGATGAAAAACTGTTTTTT.